This entry is about one T cell receptor (beta chain). Germline lookup yields CDR1 SGHKS and CDR2 YYEKEE (reference sequence). The V gene lost 2 bases and the J gene lost 3 bases, with 11 bases spanning the gap. CDR3 length: 15 amino acids. Here immunoSEQ multiplex PCR was the method, and the copy in TCRdb shows in-frame clones only, minus some. The sample contains tens of thousands of clones, approximately 92% of which appear only once. The data were taken from a study of T cell responses to AZD1222 COVID-19 vaccine. This sequence was found in an adult in good health. This sample comprised peripheral blood, obtained on day 0 of AZD1222 vaccination. The rearrangement links TRBV5-5 to TRBJ2-2; no definite D call. The CDR3 DNA reads as TGTGCCAGCAGCTTCTCCCTCGCGGACACCGGGGAGCTGTTTTTT. This gives the protein CASSFSLADTGELFF.